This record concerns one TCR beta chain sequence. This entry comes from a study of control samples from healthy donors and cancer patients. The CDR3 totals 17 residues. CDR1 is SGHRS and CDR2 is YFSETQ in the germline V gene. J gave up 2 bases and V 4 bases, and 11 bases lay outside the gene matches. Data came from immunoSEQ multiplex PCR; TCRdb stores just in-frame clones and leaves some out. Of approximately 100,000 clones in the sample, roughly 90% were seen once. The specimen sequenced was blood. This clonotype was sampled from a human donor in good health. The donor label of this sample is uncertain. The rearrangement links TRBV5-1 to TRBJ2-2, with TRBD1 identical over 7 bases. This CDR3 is CASSPNQQGRNTGELFF. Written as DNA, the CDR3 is TGCGCCAGCAGCCCCAACCAACAGGGGCGTAACACCGGGGAGCTGTTTTTT.